This T cell receptor beta chain was recovered during a study of control samples from healthy donors and cancer patients (TCRdb year 2020). Comment on this clone: Which antigen it targets is not known. No much larger clonotype is one base removed from it; base qualities were not supplied.

V was cut back by 7 bases and J by 2 bases, leaving a gap of 8 bases between them. The CDR3 sequence holds 13 residues, the cysteine and phenylalanine included. The CDR3 DNA has 39 bases and is translated from base 1. CDR1 and CDR2 were assigned from the germline V gene as KGHDR and SFDVKD. Preparation of the library involved the immunoSEQ multiplex PCR assay. Here the immuneACCESS table is served through TCRdb, limited to in-frame sequences with V and J called. Missing clones are a known gap in these copies; in checked studies unresolved V genes cover under half, and the rest lacks a known reason. This sample has roughly 190,000 clones in its table, and around 90% of those were observed once. The leading ten clones occupy about 2% of the sample.

Sequencing used blood. The sequence was collected from a man younger than 40 in good health. The V and J genes are TRBV24-1 and TRBJ2-1, with the identity of the D gene unclear. The CDR3 is CATSIDTYNEQFF. The DNA sequence is given as TGTGCCACCAGCATAGACACCTACAATGAGCAGTTCTTC.